The source of this TCR beta chain is a study of cytomegalovirus exposure and HLA in healthy donors. Whole-study results and caveats: Over 150 TCR beta chains were listed as cytomegalovirus-associated. Confirmation was obtained in vitro that three CMV-associated chains are specific for CMV antigens. Per published reports, the classifier diagnosed cytomegalovirus status with high specificity and sensitivity.

A note on this clone: The antigen remains unidentified.

Germline loops: CDR1 MNHEY, CDR2 SVGAGI. Trimming stripped 0 bases from V and 4 bases from J, with 8 bases between. CDR3 length: 14 residues. Produced via immunoSEQ multiplex PCR; TCRdb's table is partial and in-frame only. This table has 200,000 or so clones, around 88% appearing once. Sample: PBMCs. The V and J genes are TRBV6-5 and TRBJ2-3; D ambiguous. The origin of this receptor is a woman aged 18 to 35 in good health and CMV-seronegative. The CDR3 sequence is CASSYSGSPDTQYF. The CDR3 nucleotides read TGTGCCAGCAGTTACTCGGGTAGCCCAGATACGCAGTATTTT.